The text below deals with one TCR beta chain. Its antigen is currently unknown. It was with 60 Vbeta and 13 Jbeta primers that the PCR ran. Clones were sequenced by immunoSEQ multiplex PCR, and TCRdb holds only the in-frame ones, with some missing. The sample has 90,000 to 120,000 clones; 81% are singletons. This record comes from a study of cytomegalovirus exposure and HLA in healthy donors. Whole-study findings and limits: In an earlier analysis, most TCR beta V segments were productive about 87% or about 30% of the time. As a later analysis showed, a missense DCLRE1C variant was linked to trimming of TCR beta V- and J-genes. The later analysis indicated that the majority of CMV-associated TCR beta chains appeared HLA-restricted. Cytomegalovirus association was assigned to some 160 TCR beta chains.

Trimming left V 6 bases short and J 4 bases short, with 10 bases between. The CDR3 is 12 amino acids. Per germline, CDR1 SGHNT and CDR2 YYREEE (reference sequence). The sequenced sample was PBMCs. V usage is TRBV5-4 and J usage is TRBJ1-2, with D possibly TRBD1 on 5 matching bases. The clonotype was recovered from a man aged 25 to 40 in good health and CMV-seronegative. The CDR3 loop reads CASTETGYGYTF. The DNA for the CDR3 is TGTGCCAGCACCGAAACAGGCTATGGCTACACCTTC.